These 29 T cell receptor beta chains came from one sample sequenced in a study of shared clonotypes between healthy human individuals. Assay: immunoSEQ multiplex PCR; the TCRdb copy retains only in-frame clones and omits some. The profile shows over 750,000 clones, around 96% of them singletons. Terminally differentiated effector memory CD45RA+ cells were excluded by CCR7 positive selection of CD45RO-negative cells. Material for sequencing was naive CD8+ T cells sorted from blood. These receptors were collected from a man aged 30-40 years in good health.

This rearrangement joins TRBV7-9 to TRBJ2-1; D is ambiguous. CDR3 length equals 19 residues. The V end was cut by 10 bases, the J end by 0 bases, with 28 bases between. In germline, CDR1 is SEHNR, CDR2 FQNEAQ (reference sequence). CDR3 residues: CATAFVSHYLVSSYNEQFF. In nucleotides, the CDR3 is TGTGCCACCGCATTCGTATCTCACTACCTCGTTAGCTCCTACAATGAGCAGTTCTTC.

V and J are TRBV5-1 and TRBJ2-1; the match to TRBD2 covers 13 bases. In germline, CDR1 is SGHRS, CDR2 YFSETQ. This CDR3 is 17 amino acids long. V lost 4 bases, J lost 9 bases, and 13 bases stayed unmatched. The CDR3 is CASSTSGLAGDLIEQFF. The DNA of the CDR3 is TGCGCCAGCAGCACATCAGGACTAGCGGGAGATTTGATTGAGCAGTTCTTC.

A single count supports this clone. The rearrangement joins TRBV7-6 to TRBJ2-7; D gene unclear. Germline CDR1 reads SGHVS; CDR2 reads FNYEAQ. The CDR3 is 16 amino acids. Trimming removed 0 bases at V and 0 bases at J, with 12 bases between. The CDR3 nucleotides read TGTGCCAGCAGCTTAGCCCCCGGTCGAGACTCCTACGAGCAGTACTTC. It codes for CASSLAPGRDSYEQYF. The complete variable domain, with remaining parts taken from reference TRBV7-6 and TRBJ2-7, reads GAGVSQSPRYKVTKRGQDVALRCDPISGHVSLYWYRQALGQGPEFLTYFNYEAQQDKSGLPNDRFSAERPEGSISTLTIQRTEQRDSAMYRCASSLAPGRDSYEQYFGPGTRLTVT.

The rearrangement links TRBV6-5 to TRBJ1-1; maybe TRBD1 (5 bases). V lost 6 bases, J lost 4 bases, and 15 bases lay in between. Germline V gene data show CDR1 as MNHEY and CDR2 as SVGAGI. CDR3 length equals 14 residues. CDR3 residues: CASRPYRTFTEAFF. The CDR3 coding sequence is TGTGCCAGCAGACCGTACAGGACGTTCACTGAAGCTTTCTTT.

CDR3 amino acids: CASSGTGASYEQYF. The CDR3 DNA reads as TGTGCCAGCAGTGGGACAGGGGCCAGCTACGAGCAGTACTTC. This chain links TRBV6-5 with TRBJ2-7, with 10 nucleotides matching TRBD1. Germline CDR1 reads MNHEY; CDR2 reads SVGAGI. The CDR3 loop spans 14 amino acids. Trimming at V came to 5 bases and at J to 3 bases, leaving 4 bases not matched to a gene.

This sequence joins TRBV5-1 and TRBJ2-7; 7 bases are a match to TRBD2. This CDR3 contains 16 residues. The ends lost 1 base at V and 6 bases at J; junction bases unmatched: 13. The germline V gene has CDR1 SGHRS and CDR2 YFSETQ. CDR3 amino acids: CASSLRPGGREGEQYF. The CDR3 coding sequence is TGCGCCAGCAGCTTGCGCCCCGGCGGGAGAGAGGGCGAGCAGTACTTC.

The rearrangement links TRBV30 to TRBJ1-1; D gene unclear. Germline V CDR1 and CDR2: GTSNPN, SVGIG (reference sequence). The CDR3 runs 13 residues. V was clipped by 5 bases and J by 1 base, with 11 bases between them. The CDR3 spells CAWDGLKNTEAFF. As DNA, the CDR3 is TGTGCCTGGGACGGACTGAAGAACACTGAAGCTTTCTTT.

V gene TRBV7-9 combines with J gene TRBJ2-5, with 9 bases matching TRBD2. With 5 bases clipped from V and 4 bases from J, the junction kept 11 bases outside the gene matches. The CDR3 has 16 residues. CDR1 is SEHNR, CDR2 FQNEAQ, per germline (reference sequence). The CDR3 region is CASSQGGGRAGETQYF. CDR3 nucleotide sequence: TGTGCCAGCAGCCAAGGGGGCGGGAGGGCCGGAGAGACCCAGTACTTC.

The chain has TRBV27 and TRBJ2-5; a weak D match, TRBD1 (5 bases). Trimming pared 4 bases from V and 9 bases from J, leaving 15 bases between. CDR3 length equals 13 residues. Germline lookup yields CDR1 MNHEY and CDR2 SMNVEV (reference sequence). The CDR3 sequence is CASSYSRVRPQYF. As DNA, the CDR3 is TGTGCCAGCAGTTATAGCAGGGTCCGCCCCCAGTACTTC.

The rearrangement joins TRBV6-5 to TRBJ1-2, with TRBD1 as a possible D gene (6 bases). The germline V and J ends were trimmed by 4 bases and 2 bases, with 11 bases remaining between them. The CDR3 is made up of 14 amino acids. Germline V lookup: CDR1 MNHEY, CDR2 SVGAGI. CDR3: CASSSRGANYGYTF. DNA for the CDR3: TGTGCCAGCAGTTCTAGGGGGGCCAACTATGGCTACACCTTC.

This clone was detected once. The chain has TRBV15 and TRBJ2-7; D unresolved. The V gene lost 5 bases and the J gene lost 5 bases, with 16 bases spanning the gap. The CDR3 extends over 14 amino acids. Germline V lookup: CDR1 LNHNV, CDR2 YYDKDF (reference sequence). The CDR3 nucleotides read TGTGCCACCAGCCCGGCCGCGGAATATAACGAGCAGTACTTC. This translates into CATSPAAEYNEQYF.

This chain links TRBV12-5 with TRBJ2-1; 14 bases are a match to TRBD2. CDR3 size: 17 residues. Germline CDR1 and CDR2: LGHNT and FRNRAP. V lost 4 bases, J lost 9 bases, and 11 bases stayed unmatched. The CDR3 sequence is CASGSQVTSGRAGEQFF. DNA for the CDR3: TGTGCTAGTGGTTCACAAGTGACTAGCGGGAGGGCCGGTGAGCAGTTCTTC. Using reference TRBV12-5 and TRBJ2-1 for the parts outside the CDR3, the full variable domain is DARVTQTPRHKVTEMGQEVTMRCQPILGHNTVFWYRQTMMQGLELLAYFRNRAPLDDSGMPKDRFSAEMPDATLATLKIQPSEPRDSAVYFCASGSQVTSGRAGEQFFGPGTRLTVL.

The CDR3 DNA follows: TGTGCCAGCAGTCCCCAATTGGGCACTGAAGCTTTCTTT. Protein sequence: CASSPQLGTEAFF. The chain has TRBV28 and TRBJ1-1, with D unclear. The CDR3 is made up of 13 amino acids. V lost 5 bases, J lost 4 bases, and 11 bases lay in between. Germline CDR1 reads MDHEN; CDR2 reads SYDVKM.

The rearrangement links TRBV7-6 to TRBJ2-7; 9 nucleotides match TRBD2. CDR3 size: 16 residues. Germline loops: CDR1 SGHVS, CDR2 FNYEAQ. V shed 3 bases and J 2 bases; nucleotides not matched to a gene: 8. This chain's CDR3 is CASSLAASGDPYEQYF. In DNA form, the CDR3 reads TGTGCCAGCAGCTTGGCGGCTAGCGGGGACCCCTACGAGCAGTACTTC.

The gene calls are TRBV4-1 and TRBJ2-7, with 9 bases aligning to TRBD2. The CDR3 has 17 residues. The V and J ends lost 4 bases and 4 bases, in that order; junction bases with no gene match: 14. Germline V gives CDR1 MGHRA, CDR2 YSYEKL. The CDR3 DNA follows: TGCGCCAGCAGCCCAACGATAGCGGGAGACCTCTTTTACGAGCAGTACTTC. Its protein is CASSPTIAGDLFYEQYF.

The gene calls are TRBV6-5 and TRBJ2-7; 7 bases line up with TRBD2. The CDR3 has 13 residues. CDR1 and CDR2 from the germline V gene are MNHEY and SVGAGI. Losses at the gene ends were 0 bases for V and 5 bases for J; bases not matched to a gene: 1. CDR3 bases: TGTGCCAGCAGTTACTCCACTAGCGACGAGCAGTACTTC. Translated: CASSYSTSDEQYF.

J is TRBJ2-7 and V is TRBV7-6; maybe TRBD1 (6 bases). CDR1 and CDR2 from the germline V gene are SGHVS and FNYEAQ. The V end was cut by 3 bases, the J end by 4 bases, with 16 bases between. There are 15 residues in the CDR3. The CDR3: CASSLNQGLAYEQYF. In DNA, the CDR3 is TGTGCCAGCAGCTTGAACCAGGGGCTGGCGTACGAGCAGTACTTC.

The chain recombines TRBV30 with TRBJ1-4, with 10 nucleotides matching TRBD1. CDR1 and CDR2 from the germline V gene are GTSNPN and SVGIG (reference sequence). V shed 0 bases, J shed 8 bases, and the junction held 9 bases outside the gene matches. The CDR3 loop spans 16 amino acids. In DNA, the CDR3 is TGTGCCTGGAGTGTATCTTTTGGACAGGGGGACGAAAAACTGTTTTTT. Translating gives CAWSVSFGQGDEKLFF. Variable domain in full (rest from reference TRBV30 and TRBJ1-4): SQTIHQWPATLVQPVGSPLSLECTVEGTSNPNLYWYRQAAGRGLQLLFYSVGIGQISSEVPQNLSASRPQDRQFILSSKKLLLSDSGFYLCAWSVSFGQGDEKLFFGSGTQLSVL.

This clone was detected once. The chain combines TRBV2 with TRBJ2-2; TRBD2 matches at 10 bases. The ends lost 10 bases at V and 1 base at J; junction bases unmatched: 3. The CDR3 extends over 14 amino acids. The germline V gene has CDR1 SNHLY and CDR2 FYNNEI. The CDR3 DNA follows: TGTGCCACTAAGCGGGAGGGGAACACCGGGGAGCTGTTTTTT. Residues: CATKREGNTGELFF. The full variable domain, with the rest looked up from reference TRBV2 and TRBJ2-2, is EPEVTQTPSHQVTQMGQEVILRCVPISNHLYFYWYRQILGQKVEFLVSFYNNEISEKSEIFDDQFSVERPDGSNFTLKIRSTKLEDSAMYFCATKREGNTGELFFGEGSRLTVL.

This chain links TRBV11-3 with TRBJ2-1; the match to TRBD2 covers 9 bases. The CDR3 is 16 residues long. V lost 0 bases, J lost 5 bases, and 5 bases stayed unmatched. Germline V CDR1 and CDR2: SGHNT, YENEEA. The CDR3 protein is CASSLDGLAGNNEQFF. DNA of the CDR3: TGTGCCAGCAGCTTAGATGGTCTAGCGGGGAACAATGAGCAGTTCTTC.

In DNA form, the CDR3 reads TGTGCCAGCAGCTTAGATCGGGTGGCGGGAGGGAGCTACGAGCAGTACTTC. It specifies CASSLDRVAGGSYEQYF. This chain joins TRBV7-8 and TRBJ2-7; 9 bases line up with TRBD2. Germline-derived CDR1 and CDR2 are SGHVS and FQNEAQ. The CDR3 runs 17 residues. V shed 1 base, J shed 3 bases, and the junction held 10 bases outside the gene matches.

The rearrangement links TRBV9 to TRBJ2-1; tentatively, D is TRBD2 (6 bases). This CDR3 comprises 15 residues. Trimming pared 4 bases from V and 2 bases from J, leaving 13 bases between. Germline CDR1 reads SGDLS; CDR2 reads YYNGEE. The chain's CDR3 is CASSLTGAPYNEQFF. The CDR3 bases are TGTGCCAGCAGCTTAACGGGAGCCCCCTACAATGAGCAGTTCTTC.

As regards this clone: This specimen includes other DNA sequences encoding the same CDR3. J is TRBJ1-2 and V is TRBV6-5; D perhaps matches TRBD1 (5 bases). The germline V gene encodes CDR1 MNHEY and CDR2 SVGAGI. V was shortened by 2 bases and J by 5 bases, with 6 bases between the two germline ends. CDR3 length: 12 amino acids. The CDR3 reads CASSYGGYGYTF. The CDR3 DNA reads as TGTGCCAGCAGTTACGGGGGGTATGGCTACACCTTC.

In regard to this clone: This sample also contains other DNA sequences that code for the same CDR3. The chain couples TRBV27 to TRBJ2-1; D tentatively fits TRBD1 or TRBD2 (5 bases each). The CDR3 sequence is 15 residues long. Germline-derived CDR1 and CDR2 are MNHEY and SMNVEV (reference sequence). V lost 6 bases and J 4 bases, leaving 16 bases between the germline ends. The CDR3 here is CASRVGTSAYNEQFF. In DNA form, the CDR3 reads TGTGCCAGCAGGGTCGGGACCTCAGCATACAATGAGCAGTTCTTC.

This clone was counted once. The chain links TRBV27 to TRBJ1-2; D gene ambiguous. This CDR3 has 13 amino acids. The ends were cut back, 3 bases at V and 0 bases at J, with 5 bases in the middle. Germline V gives CDR1 MNHEY, CDR2 SMNVEV (reference sequence). The chain's CDR3 is CASSLTSNYGYTF. CDR3 coding DNA: TGTGCCAGCAGTTTGACTTCTAACTATGGCTACACCTTC.

V is TRBV5-4 and J is TRBJ2-3, with 9 nucleotides matching TRBD2. Germline lookup yields CDR1 SGHNT and CDR2 YYREEE (reference sequence). V lost 4 bases and J lost 0; bases outside the gene matches: 6. The CDR3 has 16 amino acids. CDR3 protein: CASSGRLAESTDTQYF. The CDR3, as DNA: TGTGCCAGCAGCGGGAGACTAGCGGAGAGCACAGATACGCAGTATTTT. Variable domain in full (rest from reference TRBV5-4 and TRBJ2-3): ETGVTQSPTHLIKTRGQQVTLRCSSQSGHNTVSWYQQALGQGPQFIFQYYREEENGRGNFPPRFSGLQFPNYSSELNVNALELDDSALYLCASSGRLAESTDTQYFGPGTRLTVL.

The chain links TRBV5-6 to TRBJ2-1; a possible D gene is TRBD2 (6 bases). V was shortened by 4 bases and J by 1 base, with 15 bases between the two germline ends. Per the germline V gene, CDR1 is SGHDT and CDR2 is YYEEEE. This CDR3 spans 16 amino acids. The CDR3 loop is CASSGPGTSSYNEQFF. CDR3 nucleotide sequence: TGTGCCAGCAGCGGACCCGGGACTTCTTCCTACAATGAGCAGTTCTTC.

Comment on this clone: Within the sample, other DNA sequences also encode this same CDR3. V usage is TRBV11-2 and J usage is TRBJ2-7, with 11 bases lining up with TRBD1. J gave up 4 bases and V 3 bases, and 2 bases lay outside the gene matches. CDR3 length: 14 residues. Per the germline V gene, CDR1 is SGHAT and CDR2 is FQNNGV. The CDR3 region has the DNA TGTGCCAGCAGCTTGGGGACAGGGGGTTACGAGCAGTACTTC. Translation: CASSLGTGGYEQYF.

The chain has TRBV11-2 and TRBJ2-1, with D maybe TRBD2 (6 bases). The CDR3 loop spans 16 amino acids. Between the trimmed V and J ends, which lost 2 bases and 4 bases, there was a span of 15 bases. Germline CDR1 reads SGHAT; CDR2 reads FQNNGV. In DNA, the CDR3 is TGTGCCAGCAGCTTAATCGCGGGAACTGGTTACAATGAGCAGTTCTTC. Translation: CASSLIAGTGYNEQFF. The full variable domain, rest sourced from reference TRBV11-2 and TRBJ2-1, is EAGVAQSPRYKIIEKRQSVAFWCNPISGHATLYWYQQILGQGPKLLIQFQNNGVVDDSQLPKDRFSAERLKGVDSTLKIQPAKLEDSAVYLCASSLIAGTGYNEQFFGPGTRLTVL.